This TCR beta chain derives from a study of control samples from healthy donors and cancer patients. V dropped 5 bases and J dropped 10 bases, with 14 bases sitting between them. The CDR3 loop spans 12 amino acids. Germline V gene sequence: CDR1 LNHDA, CDR2 SQIVND (reference sequence). Measured with immunoSEQ multiplex PCR; TCRdb has only the in-frame clones, and not every one. The sample carries some 150,000 clones, 91% recorded once. This clonotype was sampled from a woman aged 25-40 years in good health. Sequenced material: blood. The gene calls are TRBV19 and TRBJ1-2; a weak D match, TRBD1 (6 bases). DNA of the CDR3: TGTGCCAGTAGTCCGAAAGACAGGCCCTACACCTTC. This sequence encodes CASSPKDRPYTF.